This T cell receptor (beta chain) comes out of a study of molecular identifiers for immune sequencing clone quantification. Study-wide background: Four portions were sequenced after RNA from about 20,000 or 100,000 naive CD8 cells was split five ways in replicates.

MiXCR, run by TCRdb on the PCR reads, gives a single entry per CDR3 protein. The sample includes over 300,000 distinct CDR3 sequences, roughly 23% of them seen just once. Remarks on this clonotype: A much more abundant neighbour one base away suggests this may be a read error.

The CDR3 totals 16 residues. Between the trimmed V and J ends, which lost 1 base and 0 bases, there was a span of 11 bases. Germline lookup yields CDR1 SGHRS and CDR2 YFSETQ. Material: naive CD8+ T cells from blood, with Jurkat cell RNA spiked in. Stated subset: FACS-sorted CD8+CD4-CCR7+CD45RA+ naive T cells. The chain couples TRBV5-1 to TRBJ1-5, with D hard to call. The clonotype originates from a human donor in good health. Some libraries in this study had Jurkat cell RNA spiked in. In DNA form, the CDR3 reads TGCGCCAGCAGCTTGTCCCGGCCGTTTAGCAATCAGCCCCAGCATTTT. Translated: CASSLSRPFSNQPQHF. The variable domain in full, with the rest retrieved from reference TRBV5-1 and TRBJ1-5, is KAGVTQTPRYLIKTRGQQVTLSCSPISGHRSVSWYQQTPGQGLQFLFEYFSETQRNKGNFPGRFSGRQFSNSRSEMNVSTLELGDSALYLCASSLSRPFSNQPQHFGDGTRLSIL.